This TCR beta chain was sequenced during a study of OX40 agonist ivuxolimab in advanced cancers. Study-wide background: Administration of intravenous ivuxolimab to patients occurred every 2 weeks at 0.01 to 10 mg/kg.

This CDR3 is built from 14 residues. Germline CDR1 MNHEY, CDR2 SVGAGI. Trimming took 10 bases from V and 0 from J; bases not matched to a gene: 6. Some clones are missing from TCRdb's copy, which holds only in-frame ones; the method was immunoSEQ multiplex PCR. The sample carries 65,000 to 90,000 clones, around nine tenths recorded once. This sequence was found in an adult with an advanced solid tumor such as melanoma, head and neck, liver or kidney cancer. Source: CD4+ or CD8+ T cells sorted from blood, taken in a trial of the OX40 agonist ivuxolimab. The rearrangement joins TRBV6-5 to TRBJ1-3, with 7 bases fitting TRBD1. The CDR3 sequence is CATVTGSSGNTIYF. The CDR3 DNA follows: TGTGCCACCGTGACAGGGAGCTCTGGAAACACCATATATTTT.